This T cell receptor beta chain was recovered during a study of T cell repertoires in ileal Crohn's disease (dated by TCRdb to the late 2010s). As for the study more broadly: The median duration of disease was around 7.3 years, and at the time of surgery roughly 36% of patients were active smokers. Every patient underwent surgery because of a complication, which was stricturing disease in approximately 60% and penetrating disease in 39%. Postoperative therapy was given to about half of the patients, with thiopurines administered to approximately twelve patients and anti-TNF agents administered to 18 patients. The TCR repertoire was analysed in under 70 patients with Crohn's disease drawn from a prospective multicentre cohort. The study was conducted in parallel with a multicentre cohort that was designed to identify predictors of early endoscopic recurrence following ileocolonic resection. A Rutgeerts score higher than i0 was the definition used for endoscopic postoperative recurrence. A total of around 150 mucosal samples from approximately 60 patients were sequenced, with samples obtained at several locations on the surgical specimen and at postoperative endoscopy.

General conclusions and limits of the study: Endoscopic recurrence was found to be associated with higher high-frequency clone percentages at surgery, and recurrence was observed in all patients with clonality above 26.8% (18/57). Sorted CD8 T cells carried more high-frequency clones than CD4 T cells, suggesting mucosal expansions were mainly CD8. Only a subgroup of patients, of unstated size, had mucosal CD4 and CD8 T cells sorted and sequenced. Patients who were active smokers at surgery had a significantly higher proportion of clonal expansions than non-smokers (around 24% vs 18%, p=0.02).

About 500 nanograms of biopsy DNA per sample were submitted for commercial TCRB immunosequencing. Adaptive Biotechnology amplified the CDR3 regions from genomic DNA with a two-step multiplex PCR designed to control amplification bias. Primers for every V and J gene segment were used in the first PCR, and barcodes and Illumina adapters were added in the second PCR. CDR3 libraries were sequenced on an Illumina instrument. The paper's processing steps were these. The analysis used both the pipelines supplied by the vendor and custom analysis of the raw data in R/Bioconductor with R version 3.3.0. Clonality, ranging from 0 to 1, was calculated as the inverse of the normalised Shannon entropy of all productive clones. High-frequency clones were defined as the share of the repertoire taken up by the top 100 clones, keeping only clones that passed a 95% confidence test. Overlap between samples was measured with the Morisita-Horn index, while repertoire diversity was measured with the Simpson index. The clones in this table, taken by TCRdb from immuneACCESS, are in-frame only. Not every clone is retained; where verified, under half of the shortfall comes from an unresolved V gene, and the cause of the rest is unknown. For V, J and clone size, that table is used; D and trimming come from the DNA. The sample table contains 9,500 to 15,000 clones; only one count was recorded for around three quarters of them. The ten largest make up under 5% of the sample.

Eligible patients were adults with ileal or ileocolonic Crohn's disease who had an indication for ileocolonic resection. Whole ileal mucosal biopsies were stored frozen at -80°C before DNA extraction. Genomic DNA was extracted from frozen whole biopsies with a TRizol-based method and quantified on a NanoDrop 2000 spectrophotometer. With regard to this clone: What antigen it recognizes has not been identified. Base qualities were left out, and no much larger clone turns up one base away.

CDR1 SGHRS and CDR2 YFSETQ were looked up in the germline V gene. From its cysteine to its phenylalanine, the CDR3 spans 15 amino acids. The DNA shown is the 45-base CDR3, in frame from base 1. Trimming removed 6 bases from V and 5 bases from J; the gene matches leave 7 bases unexplained. The sequence was collected from an adult with Crohn's disease. The receptor chain draws on TRBV5-1 and TRBJ2-2, and TRBD1 aligns with 10 junction nucleotides. Sample: ileal tissue. The nucleotide sequence is given as TGCGCCAGCACACCGACAGGGGGCGATACCGGGGAGCTGTTTTTT. It is translated as CASTPTGGDTGELFF.